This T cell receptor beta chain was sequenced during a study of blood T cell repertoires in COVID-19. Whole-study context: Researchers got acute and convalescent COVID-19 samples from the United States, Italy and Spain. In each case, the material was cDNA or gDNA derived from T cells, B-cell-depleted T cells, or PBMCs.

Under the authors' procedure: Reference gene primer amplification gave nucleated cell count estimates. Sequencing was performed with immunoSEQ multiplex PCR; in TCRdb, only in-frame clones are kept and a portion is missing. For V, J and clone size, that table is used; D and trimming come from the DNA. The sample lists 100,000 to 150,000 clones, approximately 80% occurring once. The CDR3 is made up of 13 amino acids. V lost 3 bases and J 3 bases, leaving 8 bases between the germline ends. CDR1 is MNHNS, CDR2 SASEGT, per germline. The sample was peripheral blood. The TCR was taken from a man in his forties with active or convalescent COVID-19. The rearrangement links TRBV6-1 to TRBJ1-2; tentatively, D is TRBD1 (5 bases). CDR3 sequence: CASSEGLYYGYTF. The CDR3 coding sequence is TGTGCCAGCAGTGAGGGGCTGTACTATGGCTACACCTTC.